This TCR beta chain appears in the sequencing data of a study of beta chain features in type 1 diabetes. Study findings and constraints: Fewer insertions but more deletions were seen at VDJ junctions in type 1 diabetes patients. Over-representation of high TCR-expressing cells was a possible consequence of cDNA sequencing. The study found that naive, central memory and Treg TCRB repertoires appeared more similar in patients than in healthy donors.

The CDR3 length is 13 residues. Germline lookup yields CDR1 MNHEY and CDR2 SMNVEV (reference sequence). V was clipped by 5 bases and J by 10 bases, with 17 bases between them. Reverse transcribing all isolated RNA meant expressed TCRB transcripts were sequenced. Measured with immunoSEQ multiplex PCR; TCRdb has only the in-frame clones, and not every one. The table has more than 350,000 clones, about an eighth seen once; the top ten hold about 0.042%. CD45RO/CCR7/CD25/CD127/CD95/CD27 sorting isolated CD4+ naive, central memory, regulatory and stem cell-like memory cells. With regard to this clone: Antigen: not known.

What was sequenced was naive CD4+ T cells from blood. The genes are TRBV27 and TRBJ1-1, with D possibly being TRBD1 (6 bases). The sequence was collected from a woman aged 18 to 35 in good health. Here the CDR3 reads CASSLLTGRGAFF. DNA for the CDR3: TGTGCCAGCAGTCTCCTAACAGGGAGGGGAGCTTTCTTT.